The T cell receptor beta chain described here comes from a study of Graves' ophthalmopathy and Graves' hyperthyroidism (dated by TCRdb to between 2017 and 2018). Turning to the overall study: Peripheral blood was collected before any treatment was given, at the time of initial diagnosis. The study used signatures of the TCR beta repertoire to tell Graves' ophthalmopathy apart from Graves' hyperthyroidism and to predict which patients would progress to ophthalmopathy. In total, 135 blood samples were TCR-sequenced: approximately 42 ophthalmopathy, around 75 hyperthyroidism and about 17 hyperthyroidism-to-ophthalmopathy patients. To explore V-J signatures that distinguish ophthalmopathy from hyperthyroidism, a discovery set of about a hundred patients was enrolled, made up of 43 with ophthalmopathy and around 57 with stable hyperthyroidism. For independent validation, a separate cohort was made up of 18 hyperthyroidism patients plus 17 patients who later progressed from hyperthyroidism to ophthalmopathy. T-cell repertoires of thyroid tissue and blood were compared in over 5 hyperthyroidism patients. Following sampling, methimazole starting at 30 mg daily was administered to hyperthyroidism patients, and high-dose intravenous methylprednisolone was administered to ophthalmopathy patients. The 100 discovery patients were randomly split 7:3 into training and test sets. The research as a whole found: In cross-validation, the 13-signature model distinguished ophthalmopathy from stable hyperthyroidism with around 86% sensitivity and around 81% specificity, while in the test set the corresponding values were about 80% and 75%. Most expanded thyroid clonotypes with frequency above 0.001 were also detected in blood, suggesting blood repertoires may reflect the thyroid immune response. In validation, the model predicted ophthalmopathy progression with roughly 68% sensitivity and 72.22% specificity; around twelve predicted patients were CT-confirmed with GO in a median of 6.5 months. Sample size was not predetermined statistically, and investigators were not blinded to group allocation.

A patient counted as having stable hyperthyroidism if there was no progression to ophthalmopathy within 18 months of follow-up. Hyperthyroidism patients were newly diagnosed, were aged 18 to 65 years, and had a disease duration under 2 months. Patients with other autoimmune diseases, uncontrolled infections, pregnancy or lactation were excluded. Diagnosis was based on clinical symptoms, serum thyroxine, TRAb, thyroid ultrasound and orbital computed tomography. PBMCs were isolated from approximately 10 ml of fresh peripheral blood by Ficoll-Paque density gradient centrifugation. Total RNA was extracted using Trizol reagent, and RNA quality was checked on an Agilent 2100 Bioanalyzer. The germline V end is reduced by 4 bases and the J end by 4 bases; junction bases left unmatched: 3. From a lookup of the germline V gene, CDR1 and CDR2 are MGHRA and YSYEKL. The CDR3 sequence holds 15 residues, the cysteine and phenylalanine included. Only CDR3 DNA remains: 45 bases, in frame from the first base.

This clonotype came up a few times. Its binding antigen is unknown. Base quality data are lacking; no much larger clone is found one base away. For repertoire sequencing, TCR beta CDR3 regions were amplified from RNA transcripts. A first-round RT-PCR used HTBI primers with the Qiagen OneStep RT-PCR kit, followed by a second-round multiplex PCR, size selection and purification. Sequencing of the libraries was carried out on an Illumina HiSeq2000 in paired-end mode with 100 bp reads. The study's processing was this. SOAPnuke was used to process the reads, removing any read that contained adapters or uncalled bases, had a mean Phred below 15, or lacked an exact match to the constant primer or identifier. COPE v1.2.5 was used to merge the high-quality paired reads. Clonotypes were defined as unique nucleotide sequences and were aligned to IMGT TRB V, D and J references using MiTCR v1.1. The analysis was limited to V-J combinations with a frequency above 0.0001, which together covered 99.2% of repertoires. For each V-J combination, a TCR clonal expansion and chaos score was defined as the ratio of F50 clonal expansion to chaos observed in the TCRdist matrix. Welch's t-statistics and random forest were used to narrow the features down to more than 10 V-J combinations, which were then fed into a naive Bayes classifier. The similarity between thyroid and blood repertoires was quantified using the Morisita-Horn index. The public sequencing data were trimmed at Q25 with fastp and processed into clonotypes with MiXCR by TCRdb, which kept only in-frame beta chains. One record per CDR3 amino acid sequence lists the most common genes and DNA. What appears here as the V and J calls and clone size reflects TCRdb's work, not the paper's. Recorded for this sample are under 800,000 distinct CDR3 sequences; about a fifth of them occurred a single time. The ten largest make up approximately 7% of the sample.

This receptor was identified in a woman aged 18-29 years with stable Graves' hyperthyroidism. Some clones in this sample may be carry-over from other donors' samples. Donor details come from another sample of the same person, matched by shared clones. Sequences were obtained from peripheral blood. Recombination joined TRBV4-1 with TRBJ2-2; TRBD2 matches 10 bases in the middle. This receptor has the CDR3 CASSPGLATTGELFF. The sequenced DNA is TGCGCCAGCAGCCCGGGACTAGCGACCACCGGGGAGCTGTTTTTT.